A selection of T cell receptor beta chains follows, all from one sample in a study of T cell responses to AZD1222 COVID-19 vaccine. The assay was immunoSEQ multiplex PCR, and TCRdb's table has in-frame clones only and misses some. Found here are approximately 200,000 clones, almost 90% of them singletons; the top ten hold roughly 7.7%. This material consisted of peripheral blood, taken on day 0 of AZD1222 vaccination. The receptors derive from an adult in good health. Both conserved end residues are trimmed from each CDR3. A D gene is named only where the DNA matches it firmly.

V gene | D gene | CDR3 protein
TRBV28 | TRBD1 | ASSGLGQGIYEQY
TRBV5-6 | - | ASSLGPGATYEQY
TRBV4-2 | - | ASSQDWENTEAF
TRBV28 | TRBD1 | ASSLPRRTGGYNEQF
TRBV7-2 | TRBD2 | ASSLDGGVPTGELF
TRBV30 | - | AWRKRGGRDQPQH
TRBV5-1 | TRBD1 | ASSNPHTGVGEQY
TRBV21-1 | - | ASSKTLAGVGETQY
TRBV11-3 | TRBD1 | ASSLMTGNGELF
TRBV5-1 | TRBD2 | ASSSDGTSWETQY
TRBV15 | TRBD1 | ATSKFRDRDEQY
TRBV3-1/TRBV3-2 | - | ASSAGKWLSEQF
TRBV3-1/TRBV3-2 | TRBD1 | ASSQARQGASTDTQY
TRBV5-1 | TRBD1 | ASSSPGQGTYGYT
TRBV28 | - | ASSPSPGGEKLF
TRBV4-1 | - | ASSQVSFGNYGYT
TRBV9 | TRBD2 | ASSAPPTSASEQF
TRBV9 | - | ASSASGTLGNTIY
TRBV7-9 | TRBD1 | ASSLGTGLGNTIY
TRBV2 | TRBD2 | ASRVTSGGRGELF
TRBV5-6 | - | ATRTGNTEAF
TRBV2 | TRBD2 | ASATGRGFQETQY
TRBV5-3 | - | ARSLAQGRGTGELF
TRBV6-5 | TRBD1 | ASRGADRGSGYT
TRBV27 | - | ASSLSARAGANYGYT
TRBV12-3/TRBV12-4 | - | ASSPYEGGELF
TRBV5-4 | - | ASSLGGVVQETQY
TRBV7-6 | TRBD1 | ASSLQEQGGNTEAF
TRBV2 | - | ARGQEGTNTGELF
TRBV2 | - | ASSEPDGRVKGGYT
TRBV5-5 | TRBD1 | ASSQTGANYGYT
TRBV6-2/TRBV6-3 | - | ASSYRGLQEGSTEAF
TRBV15 | - | ATSRDLTYGYT
TRBV29-1 | - | SVGTSTGGYYGYT
TRBV7-9 | TRBD1 | ASSSDGTGRPYEQY
TRBV9 | - | ASSVADTLAKNIQY
TRBV19 | TRBD1 | ASTPDRASYNEQF
TRBV19 | - | ASSEQNNQPQH
TRBV2 | TRBD1 | ASSQTGGEGSGELF
TRBV18 | - | ASSPRLLDGEQY
TRBV10-3 | - | AISDDVGYT
TRBV5-1 | - | ASTTSLADTEAF
TRBV2 | TRBD1 | ASSGSQGANEKLF
TRBV11-2 | TRBD1 | ASSSPTGFNEQY
TRBV27 | - | ASSLLYNPQPQH
TRBV6-6 | - | ASSFTGELF
TRBV6-6 | TRBD2 | ASSYDPSGGWSTQY
TRBV27 | - | ASSQRGRGISYNEQF
TRBV27 | - | ASSSGRPSTDTQY
TRBV28 | - | ASSGFTPYEQY
TRBV3-1/TRBV3-2 | - | ASSQDGSRETQY
TRBV27 | - | ASSAPNTGELF
TRBV6-5 | - | ASRPSDYEQY
TRBV5-1 | - | ASSLGPTTGELF
TRBV29-1 | - | SVKAAYNEQF
TRBV6-6 | - | ASRTHYEQY